This record covers a single T cell receptor (beta chain). Profiled with immunoSEQ multiplex PCR; TCRdb holds only in-frame clones, not every one. The sample records under 85,000 clones, about nine tenths being singletons. The CDR3 runs to 15 residues. Germline-derived CDR1 and CDR2 are MNHNY and SVGAGI (reference sequence). V lost 2 bases, J lost 6 bases, and 17 bases lay in between. This entry comes from a study of technical replicates of blood from a few donors. The chain is built from TRBV6-6 and TRBJ2-7, with D hard to call. This clonotype was sampled from a human donor in good health. Some clones in this sample may be carry-over from other donors' samples. The sample comprised T cells isolated from PBMCs. DNA for the CDR3: TGTGCCAGCAGTTACGAGGCCTCCCTCTCGGTCGAGCAGTACTTC. It codes for CASSYEASLSVEQYF.